This T cell receptor (beta chain) stems from a study of OX40 agonist ivuxolimab in advanced cancers. About the research overall: Dose-escalation patients' cancers were hepatocellular carcinoma, melanoma, renal cell or head and neck cancer.

Overall study results and limits: Both blood CD4+ and CD8+ T cells showed clonal growth by week 6 at 0.1 to 3.0 mg/kg.

V was shortened by 1 base and J by 2 bases, with 9 bases between the two germline ends. From germline, CDR1 is SNHLY and CDR2 FYNNEI. CDR3 length: 14 residues. Repertoires were generated with immunoSEQ multiplex PCR, while TCRdb's copy carries only in-frame clones and drops some. The data show some 15,000 clones, with over 70% seen just once and 35% held by the top ten. With respect to this clone: Its antigen is currently unknown.

The origin of this receptor is an adult with an advanced solid tumor such as melanoma, head and neck, liver or kidney cancer. The specimen comprised CD4+ or CD8+ T cells sorted from blood, sampled in a trial of the OX40 agonist ivuxolimab. The gene calls are TRBV2 and TRBJ2-7, with a weak D call TRBD1 (6 bases). CDR3: CASSEVDRTYEQYF. CDR3 DNA sequence: TGTGCCAGCAGTGAAGTGGACAGAACCTACGAGCAGTACTTC.